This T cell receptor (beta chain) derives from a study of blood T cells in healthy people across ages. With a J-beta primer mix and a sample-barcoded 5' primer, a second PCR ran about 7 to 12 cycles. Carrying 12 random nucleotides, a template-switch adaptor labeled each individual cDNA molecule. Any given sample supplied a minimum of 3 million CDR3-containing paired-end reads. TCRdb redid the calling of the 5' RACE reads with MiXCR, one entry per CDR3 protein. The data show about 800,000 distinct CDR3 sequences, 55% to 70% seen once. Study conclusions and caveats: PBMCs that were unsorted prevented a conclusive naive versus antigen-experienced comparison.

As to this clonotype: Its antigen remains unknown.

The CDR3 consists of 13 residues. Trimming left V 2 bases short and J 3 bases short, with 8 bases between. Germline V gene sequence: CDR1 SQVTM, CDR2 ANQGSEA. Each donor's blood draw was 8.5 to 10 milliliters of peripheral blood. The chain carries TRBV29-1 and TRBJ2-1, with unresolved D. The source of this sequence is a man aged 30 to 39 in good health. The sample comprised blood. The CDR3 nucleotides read TGCAGCGTTGAATTCTTCAACTACAATGAGCAGTTCTTC. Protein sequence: CSVEFFNYNEQFF.